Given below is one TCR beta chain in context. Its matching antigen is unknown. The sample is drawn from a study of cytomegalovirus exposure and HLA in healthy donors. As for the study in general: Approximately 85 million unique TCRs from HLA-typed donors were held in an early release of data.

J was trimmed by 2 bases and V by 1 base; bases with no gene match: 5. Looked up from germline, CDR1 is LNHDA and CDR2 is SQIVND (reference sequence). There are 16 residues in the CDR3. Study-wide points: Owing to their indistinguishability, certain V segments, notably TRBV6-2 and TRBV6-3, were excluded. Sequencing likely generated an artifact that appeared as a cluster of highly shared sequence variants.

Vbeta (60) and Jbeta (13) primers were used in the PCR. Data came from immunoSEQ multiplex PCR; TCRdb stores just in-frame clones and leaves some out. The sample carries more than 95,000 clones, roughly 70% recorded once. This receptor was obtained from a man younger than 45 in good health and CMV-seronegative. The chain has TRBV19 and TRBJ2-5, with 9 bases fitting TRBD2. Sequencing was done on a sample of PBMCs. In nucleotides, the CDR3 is TGTGCCAGTAGTATAGTTGTGACTAGCGGACAAGAGACCCAGTACTTC. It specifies CASSIVVTSGQETQYF.